The rows below give T cell receptor beta chains drawn from one sample of a study of CD8 T cells in Susac syndrome. TCRdb reprocessed the immunoSEQ multiplex PCR reads with MiXCR, giving one entry per CDR3 protein. Of about 140,000 distinct CDR3 sequences detected, roughly 95% appear once; the ten largest clones hold 0.065% to 0.1%. Input material: CD4+ T cells from PBMCs. The receptors were gathered from a human donor in good health. Each CDR3 is given with its conserved first and last residue. Each record gives: V gene, CDR3 protein.

v_gene: TRBV18; CDR3aa: CASSPPPHGETQYF
v_gene: TRBV6-2/TRBV6-3; CDR3aa: CASKRGDQPQHF
v_gene: TRBV7-9; CDR3aa: CASSWTGGPTEAFF
v_gene: TRBV11-2; CDR3aa: CASSLDGLAHNEQFF
v_gene: TRBV12-3/TRBV12-4; CDR3aa: CASSLRRQGEQYF
v_gene: TRBV6-6; CDR3aa: CASSAANEQFF
v_gene: TRBV20-1; CDR3aa: CSASSVAGTGYEQYF
v_gene: TRBV29-1; CDR3aa: CSVRDRLAKRAQYF
v_gene: TRBV7-9; CDR3aa: CASSLGQAETQYF
v_gene: TRBV7-2; CDR3aa: CASSPQTGSYGYTF
v_gene: TRBV6-5; CDR3aa: CASSTGQGATEAFF
v_gene: TRBV12-3/TRBV12-4; CDR3aa: CASLQGALLTYNEQFF
v_gene: TRBV6-1; CDR3aa: CASSGNRVTQLNTEAFF
v_gene: TRBV10-3; CDR3aa: CAISEQGASGANVLTF
v_gene: TRBV29-1; CDR3aa: CSAVGDYEQYF
v_gene: TRBV10-3; CDR3aa: CAISETSGRATDNEQFF
v_gene: TRBV6-1; CDR3aa: CASRGQDYSNQPQHF
v_gene: TRBV7-9; CDR3aa: CASSREIPEAFF
v_gene: TRBV29-1; CDR3aa: CSVSQGWVAKNIQYF
v_gene: TRBV20-1; CDR3aa: CSATPGGSYEQYF
v_gene: TRBV6-1; CDR3aa: CASSRDAASGSRKTQYF
v_gene: TRBV6-1; CDR3aa: CASLSTGGINQPQHF
v_gene: TRBV7-2; CDR3aa: CASSLQLNEQFF
v_gene: TRBV18; CDR3aa: CASSPGNIQYF
v_gene: TRBV7-3; CDR3aa: CASSFNPGRSEQFF
v_gene: TRBV5-6; CDR3aa: CASSPAGRGFQPQHF
v_gene: TRBV6-6; CDR3aa: CASSHGTGGSQETQYF
v_gene: TRBV25-1; CDR3aa: CASSEPGQGTREQYF
v_gene: TRBV25-1; CDR3aa: CASKGLGLNEQFF
v_gene: TRBV23-1; CDR3aa: CASSQSRRHLNEKLFF
v_gene: TRBV24-1; CDR3aa: CATSEPASGELFF
v_gene: TRBV5-1; CDR3aa: CASTPQNPRQGVHEQYF